Sequencing of this TCR beta chain was carried out in a study of blood T cell repertoires in COVID-19. This clone was seen a few times. Germline assignment: CDR1 SEHNR and CDR2 FQNEAQ (reference sequence). Trimming shortened V by 4 bases and J by 3 bases, and 9 bases separated the two germline ends. This CDR3 is 13 amino acids long. As handled by the study authors: Amplification from reference gene primers served as the basis for estimated nucleated cell counts. The protocol was immunoSEQ multiplex PCR, while the TCRdb copy is restricted to in-frame clones and leaves out a portion. The DNA gave D and trimming, while V, J and clone size come from that table. The profile shows approximately 150,000 clones, approximately 87% of them singletons.

The specimen sequenced was peripheral blood. V usage is TRBV7-9 and J usage is TRBJ1-2; D is possibly TRBD1 (6 bases). This receptor was obtained from a woman aged 50 to 60 with active or convalescent COVID-19. The CDR3 nucleotides are TGTGCCAGCAGCTCTGGACAGCACTATGGCTACACCTTC. Amino acid sequence: CASSSGQHYGYTF.